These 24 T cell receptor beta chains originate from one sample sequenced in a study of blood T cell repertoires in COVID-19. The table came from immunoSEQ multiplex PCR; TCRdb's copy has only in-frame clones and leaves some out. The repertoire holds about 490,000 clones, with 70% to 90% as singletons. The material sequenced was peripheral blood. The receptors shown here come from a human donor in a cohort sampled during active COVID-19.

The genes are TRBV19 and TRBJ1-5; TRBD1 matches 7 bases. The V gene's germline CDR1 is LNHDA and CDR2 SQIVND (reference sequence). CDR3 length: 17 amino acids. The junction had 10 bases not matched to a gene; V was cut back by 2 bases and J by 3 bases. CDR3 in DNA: TGTGCCAGTAGTATAATCCCCGGAACAGGGGACAATCAGCCCCAGCATTTT. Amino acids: CASSIIPGTGDNQPQHF.

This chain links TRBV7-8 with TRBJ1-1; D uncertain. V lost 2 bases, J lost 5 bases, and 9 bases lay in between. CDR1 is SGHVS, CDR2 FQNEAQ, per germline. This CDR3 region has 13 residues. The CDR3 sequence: CASSLKGRTEAFF. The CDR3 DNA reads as TGTGCCAGCAGCTTAAAAGGGAGAACTGAAGCTTTCTTT.

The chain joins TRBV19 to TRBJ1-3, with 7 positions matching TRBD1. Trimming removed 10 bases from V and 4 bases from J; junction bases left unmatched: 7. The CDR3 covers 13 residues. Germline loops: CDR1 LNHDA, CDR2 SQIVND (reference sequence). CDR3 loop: CATKIQGGNTIYF. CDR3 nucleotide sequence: TGTGCCACGAAGATACAGGGGGGAAACACCATATATTTT.

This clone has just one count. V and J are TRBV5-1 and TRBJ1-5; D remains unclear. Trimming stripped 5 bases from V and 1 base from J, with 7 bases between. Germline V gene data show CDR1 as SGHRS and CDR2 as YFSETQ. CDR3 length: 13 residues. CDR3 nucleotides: TGCGCCAGCAGACCCGGGAGCAATCAGCCCCAGCATTTT. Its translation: CASRPGSNQPQHF.

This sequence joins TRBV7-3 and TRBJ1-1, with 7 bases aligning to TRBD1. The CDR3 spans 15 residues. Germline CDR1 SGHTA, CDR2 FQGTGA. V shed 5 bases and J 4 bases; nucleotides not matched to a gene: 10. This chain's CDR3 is CASSLQGPGGTEAFF. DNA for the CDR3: TGTGCCAGCAGCCTGCAGGGGCCAGGGGGCACTGAAGCTTTCTTT.

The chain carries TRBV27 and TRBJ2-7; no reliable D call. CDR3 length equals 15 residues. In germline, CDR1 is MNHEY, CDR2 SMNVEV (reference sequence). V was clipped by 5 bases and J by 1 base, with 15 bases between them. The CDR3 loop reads CASSPTSAASYEQYF. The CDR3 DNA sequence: TGTGCCAGCAGTCCGACCAGCGCCGCGTCCTACGAGCAGTACTTC.

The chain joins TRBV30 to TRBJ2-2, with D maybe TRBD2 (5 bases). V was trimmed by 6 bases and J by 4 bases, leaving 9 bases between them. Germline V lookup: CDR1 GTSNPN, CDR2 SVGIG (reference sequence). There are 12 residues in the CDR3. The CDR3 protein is CACRTSTGELFF. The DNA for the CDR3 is TGTGCCTGCCGGACTTCCACCGGGGAGCTGTTTTTT.

CDR3 sequence: CASSSLLNTEAFF. CDR3 bases: TGTGCCAGCAGCTCTCTTCTGAACACTGAAGCTTTCTTT. The chain uses TRBV7-3 and TRBJ1-1; D gene unclear. Germline V gives CDR1 SGHTA, CDR2 FQGTGA. The CDR3 sequence is 13 residues long. The V gene lost 4 bases and the J gene lost 0 bases, with 6 bases spanning the gap. Looking up the rest from reference TRBV7-3 and TRBJ1-1 gives the full variable domain: GAGVSQTPSNKVTEKGKYVELRCDPISGHTALYWYRQSLGQGPEFLIYFQGTGAADDSGLPNDRFFAVRPEGSVSTLKIQRTERGDSAVYLCASSSLLNTEAFFGQGTRLTVV.

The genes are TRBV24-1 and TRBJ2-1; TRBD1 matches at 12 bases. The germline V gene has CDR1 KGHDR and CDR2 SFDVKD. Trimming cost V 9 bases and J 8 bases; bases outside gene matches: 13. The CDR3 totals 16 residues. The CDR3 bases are TGTGCCACCGCCAACCACCCGGGACAGGGGGCAGATGAGCAGTTCTTC. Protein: CATANHPGQGADEQFF.

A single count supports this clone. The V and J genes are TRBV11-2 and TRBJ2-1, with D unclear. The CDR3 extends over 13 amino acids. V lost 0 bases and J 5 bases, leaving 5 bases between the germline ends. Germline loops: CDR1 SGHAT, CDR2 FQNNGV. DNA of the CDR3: TGTGCCAGCAGCTTAGATTCAAACAATGAGCAGTTCTTC. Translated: CASSLDSNNEQFF.

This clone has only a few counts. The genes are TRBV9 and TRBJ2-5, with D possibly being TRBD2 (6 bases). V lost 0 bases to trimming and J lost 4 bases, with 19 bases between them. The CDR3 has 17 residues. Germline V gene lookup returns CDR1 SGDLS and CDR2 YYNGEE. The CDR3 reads CASSVDDGRLYGETQYF. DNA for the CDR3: TGTGCCAGCAGCGTAGATGACGGGAGACTTTATGGAGAGACCCAGTACTTC.

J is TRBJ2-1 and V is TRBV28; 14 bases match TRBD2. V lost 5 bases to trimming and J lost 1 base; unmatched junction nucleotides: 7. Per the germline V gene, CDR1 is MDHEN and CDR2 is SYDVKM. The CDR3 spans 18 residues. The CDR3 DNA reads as TGTGCCAGCAGTGGGACTAGCGGGAGTCGTTCGTCCTACAATGAGCAGTTCTTC. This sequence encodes CASSGTSGSRSSYNEQFF.

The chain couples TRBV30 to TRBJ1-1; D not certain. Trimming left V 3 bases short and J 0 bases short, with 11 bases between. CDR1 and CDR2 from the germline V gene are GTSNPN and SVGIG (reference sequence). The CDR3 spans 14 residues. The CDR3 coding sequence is TGTGCCTGGAGGGGTCAGGTCATGAACACTGAAGCTTTCTTT. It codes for CAWRGQVMNTEAFF. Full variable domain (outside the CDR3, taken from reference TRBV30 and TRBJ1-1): SQTIHQWPATLVQPVGSPLSLECTVEGTSNPNLYWYRQAAGRGLQLLFYSVGIGQISSEVPQNLSASRPQDRQFILSSKKLLLSDSGFYLCAWRGQVMNTEAFFGQGTRLTVV.

DNA for the CDR3: TGTGCCAGCAGCCTGCCCGGGAGGGCCATCAATGAGCAGTTCTTC. The encoded protein is CASSLPGRAINEQFF. The rearrangement joins TRBV13 to TRBJ2-1; 8 nucleotides match TRBD2. The CDR3 consists of 15 residues. V trimming: 5 bases; J trimming: 6 bases; junction bases outside the gene matches: 9. Germline assignment: CDR1 PRHDT and CDR2 FYEKMQ (reference sequence).

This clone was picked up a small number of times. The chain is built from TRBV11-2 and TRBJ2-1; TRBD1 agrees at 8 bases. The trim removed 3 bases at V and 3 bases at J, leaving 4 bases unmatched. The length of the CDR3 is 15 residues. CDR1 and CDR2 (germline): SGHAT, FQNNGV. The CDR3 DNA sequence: TGTGCCAGCAGCTTCGACAGGGGTAACTACAATGAGCAGTTCTTC. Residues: CASSFDRGNYNEQFF.

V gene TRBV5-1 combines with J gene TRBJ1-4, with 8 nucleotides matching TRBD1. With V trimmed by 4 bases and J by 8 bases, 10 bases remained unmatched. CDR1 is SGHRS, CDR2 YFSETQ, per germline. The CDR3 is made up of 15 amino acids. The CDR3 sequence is CASSRTTGDGEKLFF. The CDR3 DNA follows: TGCGCCAGCAGCCGGACGACAGGGGACGGGGAAAAACTGTTTTTT. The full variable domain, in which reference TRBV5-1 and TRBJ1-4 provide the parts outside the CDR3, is KAGVTQTPRYLIKTRGQQVTLSCSPISGHRSVSWYQQTPGQGLQFLFEYFSETQRNKGNFPGRFSGRQFSNSRSEMNVSTLELGDSALYLCASSRTTGDGEKLFFGSGTQLSVL.

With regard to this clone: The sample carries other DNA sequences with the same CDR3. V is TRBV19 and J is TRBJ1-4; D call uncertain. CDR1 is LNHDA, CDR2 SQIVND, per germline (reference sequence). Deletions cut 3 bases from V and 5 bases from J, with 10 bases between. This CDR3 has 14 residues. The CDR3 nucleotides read TGTGCCAGTAGTATCTGGGGAGACAATGAAAAACTGTTTTTT. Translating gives CASSIWGDNEKLFF.

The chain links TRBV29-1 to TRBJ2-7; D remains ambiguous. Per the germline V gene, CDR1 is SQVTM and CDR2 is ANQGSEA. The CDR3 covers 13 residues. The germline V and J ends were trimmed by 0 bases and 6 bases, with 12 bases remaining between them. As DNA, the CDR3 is TGCAGCGTTGAAGAGGTGATATCCAGCGAGCAGTACTTC. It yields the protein CSVEEVISSEQYF.

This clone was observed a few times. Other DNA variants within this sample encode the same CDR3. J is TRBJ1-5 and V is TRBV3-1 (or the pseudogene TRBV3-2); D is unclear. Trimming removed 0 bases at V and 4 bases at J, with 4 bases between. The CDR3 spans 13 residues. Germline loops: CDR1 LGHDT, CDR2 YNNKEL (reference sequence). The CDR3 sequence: CASSQDRNQPQHF. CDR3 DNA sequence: TGTGCCAGCAGCCAAGATCGGAATCAGCCCCAGCATTTT.

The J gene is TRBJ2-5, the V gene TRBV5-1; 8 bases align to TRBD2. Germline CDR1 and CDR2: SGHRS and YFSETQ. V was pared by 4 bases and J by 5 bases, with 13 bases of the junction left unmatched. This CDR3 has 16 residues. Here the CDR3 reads CASSAGGRGGEETQYF. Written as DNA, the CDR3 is TGCGCCAGCAGCGCGGGAGGCAGGGGAGGTGAGGAGACCCAGTACTTC.

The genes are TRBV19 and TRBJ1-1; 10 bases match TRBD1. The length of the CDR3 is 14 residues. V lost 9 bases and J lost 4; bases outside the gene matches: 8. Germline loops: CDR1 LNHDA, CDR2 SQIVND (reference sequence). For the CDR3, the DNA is TGTGCCAGCTCCGGGACAGGGGATGCCACTGAAGCTTTCTTT. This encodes CASSGTGDATEAFF.

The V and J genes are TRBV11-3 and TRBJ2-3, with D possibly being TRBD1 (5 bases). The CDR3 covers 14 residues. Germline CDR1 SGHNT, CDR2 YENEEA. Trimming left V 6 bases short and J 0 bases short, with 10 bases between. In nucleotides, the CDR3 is TGTGCCAGCAGGGATGGGGCTAGCACAGATACGCAGTATTTT. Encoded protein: CASRDGASTDTQYF.

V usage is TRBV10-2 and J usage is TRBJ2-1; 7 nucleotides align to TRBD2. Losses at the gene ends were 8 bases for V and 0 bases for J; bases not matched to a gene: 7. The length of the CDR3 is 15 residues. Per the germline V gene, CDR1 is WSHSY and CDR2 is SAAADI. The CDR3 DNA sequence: TGCGCCAGCGGCCGCGGGGGAAGCTCCTACAATGAGCAGTTCTTC. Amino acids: CASGRGGSSYNEQFF.

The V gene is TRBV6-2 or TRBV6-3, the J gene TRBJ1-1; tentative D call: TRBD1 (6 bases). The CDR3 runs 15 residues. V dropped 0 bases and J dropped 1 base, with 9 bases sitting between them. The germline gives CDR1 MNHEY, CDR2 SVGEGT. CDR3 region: CASSYSDSRNTEAFF. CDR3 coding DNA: TGTGCCAGCAGTTACTCGGACAGCCGGAACACTGAAGCTTTCTTT.